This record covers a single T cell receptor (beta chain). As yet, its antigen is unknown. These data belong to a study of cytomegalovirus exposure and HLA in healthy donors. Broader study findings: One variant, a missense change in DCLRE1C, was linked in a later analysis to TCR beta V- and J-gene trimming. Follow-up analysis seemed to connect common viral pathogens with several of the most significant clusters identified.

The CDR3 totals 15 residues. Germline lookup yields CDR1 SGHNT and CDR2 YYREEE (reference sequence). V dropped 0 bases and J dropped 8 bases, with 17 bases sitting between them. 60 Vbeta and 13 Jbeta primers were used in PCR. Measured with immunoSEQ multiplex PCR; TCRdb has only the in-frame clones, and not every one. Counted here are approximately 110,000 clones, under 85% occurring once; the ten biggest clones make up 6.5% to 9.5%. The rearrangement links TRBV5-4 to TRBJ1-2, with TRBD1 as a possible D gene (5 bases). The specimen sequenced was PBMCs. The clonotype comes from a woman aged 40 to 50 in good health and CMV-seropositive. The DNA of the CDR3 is TGTGCCAGCAGCTTGGCCGCGGGGGACTTGGGCGGCTACACCTTC. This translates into CASSLAAGDLGGYTF. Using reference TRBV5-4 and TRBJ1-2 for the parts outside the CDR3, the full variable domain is ETGVTQSPTHLIKTRGQQVTLRCSSQSGHNTVSWYQQALGQGPQFIFQYYREEENGRGNFPPRFSGLQFPNYSSELNVNALELDDSALYLCASSLAAGDLGGYTFGSGTRLTVV.